This T cell receptor beta chain was sequenced during a study of T cells in Graves' hyperthyroidism and ophthalmopathy (dated by TCRdb to the late 2010s). In terms of the full investigation: Peripheral blood samples were taken at the time of initial diagnosis, prior to any treatment. TCR V-J signatures able to tell the groups apart were searched for in a discovery cohort of more than 90 patients, of whom more than 40 had Graves' ophthalmopathy and around 57 had stable Graves' hyperthyroidism. An independent validation cohort of under 20 hyperthyroidism patients and 17 patients who later progressed to ophthalmopathy tested prospective prediction of ophthalmopathy. The approximately 100 discovery patients were divided at random into training and test sets in a 7:3 ratio. In roughly six Graves' hyperthyroidism patients, the study also compared T-cell repertoires from thyroid tissue with T-cell repertoires from blood. Following sampling, methimazole starting at 30 mg daily was given to hyperthyroidism patients, and high-dose intravenous methylprednisolone was given to ophthalmopathy patients. The paper reports TCR Vbeta CDR3 sequencing of roughly 140 peripheral blood samples: 40 or so ophthalmopathy, approximately 74 hyperthyroidism and around 17 progressor patients. Broader findings and caveats from the paper: Ophthalmopathy was separated from stable hyperthyroidism by a 13 V-J signature model, with approximately 90% sensitivity and about 84% specificity obtained in cross-validation and 80%/75% obtained in testing. During validation, the model predicted progression to ophthalmopathy a median of approximately 7 months ahead of onset, with roughly 65% sensitivity and around 73% specificity. Sample size was not statistically predetermined, and investigators were not blinded to group allocation. Most expanded thyroid clonotypes (frequency above 0.001) were also found in blood, which suggests that blood repertoires may mirror thyroid immune responses.

As regards this clonotype: The antigen it binds to is not known. The sample holds no much larger clone one base away, and base qualities are not on file.

The TCR beta CDR3 regions were amplified from the RNA transcripts. The first round of RT-PCR for the TCR CDR3 was performed with the HTBI primer set and the Qiagen OneStep RT-PCR kit. Libraries were constructed in a second round of multiplex PCR, after which size selection and purification were carried out. The libraries were sequenced on an Illumina HiSeq2000 using paired-end 100 bp reads. Processing in the source paper ran as follows. Raw data were processed with SOAPnuke, discarding reads with adapters, uncalled bases, mean Phred below 15, or no exact constant-primer or identifier match. COPE v1.2.5 was used to merge high-quality paired reads, and clonotypes were defined as unique nucleotide sequences. Clonotypes were aligned to IMGT TRBV, TRBD and TRBJ reference segments using MiTCR v1.1. Analysis was restricted to V-J combinations with a frequency above 0.0001, which covered about 99% of repertoires. The TCS score was defined as the ratio of F50 (clonal expansion) to E x V (chaos), calculated using BLOSUM62-based TCRdist between CDR3 peptides within each V-J. Welch's t-statistics and random forest reduced fewer than 550 V-J features to under 15, which were used in a naive Bayes classifier (R e1071). TCRdb reworked the public reads: Q25 trimming with fastp, MiXCR clone assembly, productive beta chains retained. For every CDR3 protein sequence, its rows merge into one entry that carries the most common genes and DNA. TCRdb's processing, not the authors', yielded these V and J calls. This sample gives roughly 280,000 distinct CDR3 sequences in total; 15% to 20% of them show up just once. The top ten hold about 51% of the sample.

For this chain, trimming is 1 base at the V end and 3 bases at the J end, and the number of junction bases without a gene match is 2. The germline V gene supplies CDR1 SGHTA and CDR2 FQGNSA. Its CDR3 holds 15 amino acids, cysteine through phenylalanine. The sequence is cut down to CDR3 DNA, 45 bases in frame from base 1. Ophthalmopathy patients had moderately to severely active disease, with a Clinical Activity Score of 3 or more, a NOSPECS grade of 4 or more, and a disease duration of less than 3 months. Exclusion was applied to patients with uncontrolled infections, other autoimmune diseases, pregnancy or lactation. Diagnoses were established on the basis of clinical symptoms, serum thyroxine and TRAb, thyroid ultrasound, and orbital computed tomography. Ficoll-Paque density gradient centrifugation was used to isolate PBMCs from around 10 ml of fresh peripheral blood. Total RNA was extracted using Trizol reagent, and RNA quality was assessed on an Agilent 2100 Bioanalyzer.

The chain is assembled from TRBV7-2 and TRBJ2-2; 7 bases in between match TRBD2. The material sequenced was blood. The receptor comes from an older woman with Graves' ophthalmopathy. The CDR3 reads CASSLVGGYTGELFF. The sequence in DNA is TGTGCCAGCAGCTTAGTGGGGGGGTACACCGGGGAGCTGTTTTTT. Beyond the CDR3, the reference TRBV7-2 and TRBJ2-2 genes provide the residues; the full variable domain reads: GAGVSQSPSNKVTEKGKDVELRCDPISGHTALYWYRQSLGQGLEFLIYFQGNSAPDKSGLPSDRFSAERTGGSVSTLTIQRTQQEDSAVYLCASSLVGGYTGELFFGEGSRLTVL.